A selection of T cell receptor beta chains follows, all from one sample in a study of breast tumors, draining lymph nodes, adjacent tissues. TCRdb reprocessed the multiplex PCR reads with MiXCR, giving one entry per CDR3 protein. The repertoire has about 130,000 distinct CDR3 sequences, around 20% of them found once; the top ten carry about 2%. Sequenced material: axillary lymph node tissue. These receptors originate from a female donor with breast cancer. Some clones in this sample may be carry-over from other donors' samples. CDR3s include the opening cysteine and the closing phenylalanine or tryptophan. Fields, in order: CDR3 DNA, CDR3 protein, D gene, J gene, V gene, clone size. A D gene is named only where the DNA matches it firmly. Clone size is stated in some rows and not others, as once, few, many or a class when expanded.

CDR3nt: TGTGCCACCAGCAGGGGCCAGACTCAGGAGACCCAGTACTTC; CDR3aa: CATSRGQTQETQYF; d_gene: NA; j_gene: TRBJ2-5; v_gene: TRBV15; abundance: many
CDR3nt: TGCGCCAGCAGTGGGGACACAACTAATGAAAAACTGTTTTTT; CDR3aa: CASSGDTTNEKLFF; d_gene: NA; j_gene: TRBJ1-4; v_gene: TRBV10-2; abundance: many
CDR3nt: TGTGCCATCAGGAAGTACGGGGCTAGCTCCTACAATGAGCAGTTCTTC; CDR3aa: CAIRKYGASSYNEQFF; d_gene: NA; j_gene: TRBJ2-1; v_gene: TRBV10-3; abundance: many
CDR3nt: TGTGCCAGCAGCTCCGGACTAGCGGGAGGCCTCGTCCAAGAGACCCAGTACTTC; CDR3aa: CASSSGLAGGLVQETQYF; d_gene: TRBD2; j_gene: TRBJ2-5; v_gene: TRBV7-2; abundance: NA
CDR3nt: TGTGCCAGAAACAGGGGCCAGGGGGAAGGTGCCTACGAGCAGTACTTC; CDR3aa: CARNRGQGEGAYEQYF; d_gene: TRBD1; j_gene: TRBJ2-7; v_gene: TRBV9; abundance: many
CDR3nt: TGTGCCAGCAGTGTGCGCTATAGAGGCCAGTACTTC; CDR3aa: CASSVRYRGQYF; d_gene: NA; j_gene: TRBJ2-5; v_gene: TRBV6-1; abundance: NA
CDR3nt: TGTGCCAGCAGGCTCCCTAGCCTCTCTGGGGCCAACGTCCTGACTTTC; CDR3aa: CASRLPSLSGANVLTF; d_gene: NA; j_gene: TRBJ2-6; v_gene: TRBV28; abundance: NA
CDR3nt: TGTGCCAGCAGCTTCGGACTTTACGAGCAGTACTTC; CDR3aa: CASSFGLYEQYF; d_gene: NA; j_gene: TRBJ2-7; v_gene: TRBV5-4; abundance: many
CDR3nt: TGTGCCAGCAGCCCTGCGGGACTAAATCAGCCCCAGCATTTT; CDR3aa: CASSPAGLNQPQHF; d_gene: NA; j_gene: TRBJ1-5; v_gene: TRBV28; abundance: NA
CDR3nt: TGTGCCAGCAGCTTGTTTATGGGTACGCAGTATTTT; CDR3aa: CASSLFMGTQYF; d_gene: NA; j_gene: TRBJ2-3; v_gene: TRBV11-3; abundance: few